Sequencing of this TCR beta chain was carried out in a study of blood T cell repertoires in COVID-19. Overall study: The analysed material was cDNA or gDNA that came from T cells, B-cell-depleted T cells, or PBMCs.

Authors' methods: Estimation of nucleated cell counts was performed using reference gene primer amplification. Sequencing used immunoSEQ multiplex PCR; TCRdb keeps in-frame clones, though not all of them. Clone size and V and J calls were adopted from that table, with D and trimming inferred from the DNA. The sample includes 200,000 to 250,000 clones, roughly nine tenths seen only once; the top ten take 2.5% to 3.5%. This clone has a single count. CDR1 and CDR2 from the germline V gene are SGHVS and FQNEAQ. This CDR3 is built from 13 residues. V gave up 2 bases and J gave up 4 bases, with 8 bases separating them.

Sequenced sample: PBMCs or T cells enriched from blood (not recorded which). This receptor was identified in a woman aged 45-60 years in a cohort exposed to, infected with or recovered from COVID-19 (not recorded which). The chain is built from TRBV7-8 and TRBJ1-1; the D gene is possibly TRBD1 (5 bases). Here the CDR3 reads CASSLTGPTEAFF. CDR3 DNA sequence: TGTGCCAGCAGCTTAACAGGTCCCACTGAAGCTTTCTTT.